The TCR beta chain described here comes from a study of early T cells in non-severe SARS-CoV-2 infection. Study-wide context: Bulk RNA from unsorted whole blood was sequenced; chains were unpaired. Overall study results and limits: The VDJdb matching leaned toward anti-spike CD8 responses and overlooked private and CD4 specificities.

Individual cDNA molecules were tagged with unique molecular identifiers, the study reported. TCRdb fed the 5' RACE reads into MiXCR, producing one record per CDR3 protein. The repertoire holds roughly 81,000 distinct CDR3 sequences, roughly an eighth seen once, with under 3% in the top ten. On this clonotype itself: Its antigen remains unidentified.

This CDR3 has 13 residues. Trimming cost V 1 base and J 5 bases, with 11 bases left between them. CDR1 and CDR2 from the germline V gene are SQVTM and ANQGSEA. This sequence joins TRBV29-1 and TRBJ2-5; TRBD2 is a possible D gene (6 bases). Sequencing was done on a sample of whole blood. This TCR derives from an adult who was a healthcare worker with PCR-confirmed SARS-CoV-2 infection or an uninfected control (not recorded which). The CDR3 region is CSVEGTIVETQYF. The CDR3 DNA reads as TGCAGCGTTGAAGGGACTATAGTCGAGACCCAGTACTTC. Variable domain in full (rest from reference TRBV29-1 and TRBJ2-5): SAVISQKPSRDICQRGTSLTIQCQVDSQVTMMFWYRQQPGQSLTLIATANQGSEATYESGFVIDKFPISRPNLTFSTLTVSNMSPEDSSIYLCSVEGTIVETQYFGPGTRLLVL.